A selection of T cell receptor beta chains follows, all from one sample in a study of shared clonotypes between healthy human individuals. Assay: immunoSEQ multiplex PCR; the TCRdb copy retains only in-frame clones and omits some. This table has about 700,000 clones, under 95% appearing once. The sample consisted of naive CD8+ T cells sorted from blood. Receptors originate from a man younger than 40 in good health. Each CDR3 is given with its conserved first and last residue. A D gene is named only where the DNA matches it firmly. Clone size appears in some rows only: once, few, many, or a class for an expanded clone.

D: -; length: 12; size: -; J: TRBJ2-7; V: TRBV29-1; DNA: TGCAGCGTCGAAGACAGGTTGTACGAGCAGTACTTC; CDR3: CSVEDRLYEQYF
D: -; length: 14; size: -; J: TRBJ2-1; V: TRBV27; DNA: TGTGCCAGCAGTTTTGGACCTTCGGGAGAGAAGCAGTTCTTC; CDR3: CASSFGPSGEKQFF
D: -; length: 12; size: -; J: TRBJ2-7; V: TRBV29-1; DNA: TGCAGCGTTGGGGCAGGGAAAAACGAGCAGTACTTC; CDR3: CSVGAGKNEQYF
D: -; length: 14; size: -; J: TRBJ1-1; V: TRBV28; DNA: TGTGCCAGCAGGTTGACAGACGTCGACACTGAAGCTTTCTTT; CDR3: CASRLTDVDTEAFF
D: -; length: 17; size: -; J: TRBJ2-1; V: TRBV29-1; DNA: TGCAGCGTTGAAGATGCGGAAATCGAGAGCTCCTACAATGAGCAGTTCTTC; CDR3: CSVEDAEIESSYNEQFF
D: -; length: 11; size: once; J: TRBJ2-2; V: TRBV7-8; DNA: TGTGCCAGCAGCGCCACGGGGGAGCTGTTTTTT; CDR3: CASSATGELFF
D: -; length: 14; size: -; J: TRBJ2-1; V: TRBV30; DNA: TGTGCCTGGAGTGTGGAGGTTTCCTACAATGAGCAGTTCTTC; CDR3: CAWSVEVSYNEQFF
D: TRBD2; length: 13; size: -; J: TRBJ2-1; V: TRBV30; DNA: TGTGCCTGGGGCCAAGCGGGAGGGGTTGAGCAGTTCTTC; CDR3: CAWGQAGGVEQFF
D: TRBD1; length: 14; size: -; J: TRBJ2-7; V: TRBV14; DNA: TGTGCCAGCAGCCAGAACAGGGGGTCCTACGAGCAGTACTTC; CDR3: CASSQNRGSYEQYF
D: -; length: 15; size: -; J: TRBJ2-3; V: TRBV7-7; DNA: TGTGCCAGCAGCCCGAGATATGATGAGCAAGATACGCAGTATTTT; CDR3: CASSPRYDEQDTQYF
D: TRBD2; length: 17; size: -; J: TRBJ2-3; V: TRBV4-2; DNA: TGTGCCAGCAGCCAAGGACTAGCGGGAGGCAGCACAGATACGCAGTATTTT; CDR3: CASSQGLAGGSTDTQYF
D: -; length: 17; size: once; J: TRBJ1-1; V: TRBV11-1; DNA: TGTGCCAGCAGCTTAGCCTATTTCAAAGGAGTGAACACTGAAGCTTTCTTT; CDR3: CASSLAYFKGVNTEAFF
D: TRBD1; length: 17; size: -; J: TRBJ1-4; V: TRBV25-1; DNA: TGTGCCAGCAGTGGCCGGGACAGGCCTGCAACTAATGAAAAACTGTTTTTT; CDR3: CASSGRDRPATNEKLFF
D: TRBD2; length: 14; size: -; J: TRBJ2-7; V: TRBV5-1; DNA: TGCGCCAGCAGCTTGGCGGGACGGGAGGCCGAGCAGTACTTC; CDR3: CASSLAGREAEQYF
D: TRBD1; length: 13; size: -; J: TRBJ1-3; V: TRBV2; DNA: TGTGCCAGCACCTTGGGACAGGGACCCCCGCTATATTTT; CDR3: CASTLGQGPPLYF
D: TRBD1; length: 15; size: -; J: TRBJ2-7; V: TRBV7-9; DNA: TGTGCCAGCAGCTTAGGAGGGGGCAGTTTACACGAGCAGTACTTC; CDR3: CASSLGGGSLHEQYF
D: TRBD1; length: 16; size: -; J: TRBJ1-5; V: TRBV6-5; DNA: TGTGCCAGCAGTTACTCGGGGGGGACAGGGGATCAGCCCCAGCATTTT; CDR3: CASSYSGGTGDQPQHF
D: -; length: 16; size: -; J: TRBJ1-2; V: TRBV7-9; DNA: TGTGCCAGCAGCTTATTACAAGAAGACCCCAACTATGGCTACACCTTC; CDR3: CASSLLQEDPNYGYTF
D: TRBD2; length: 18; size: -; J: TRBJ2-1; V: TRBV15; DNA: TGTGCCACCATTAAGGACTTTCAGGCGGGAGGTTCTTACAATGAGCAGTTCTTC; CDR3: CATIKDFQAGGSYNEQFF
D: TRBD1; length: 13; size: -; J: TRBJ2-1; V: TRBV29-1; DNA: TGCAGCGCCGTGACAGGGACCTACAATGAGCAGTTCTTC; CDR3: CSAVTGTYNEQFF
D: -; length: 15; size: -; J: TRBJ1-4; V: TRBV7-9; DNA: TGTGCCAGCAGCGATCTACAGGGACTTAATGAAAAACTGTTTTTT; CDR3: CASSDLQGLNEKLFF
D: -; length: 17; size: once; J: TRBJ2-1; V: TRBV28; DNA: TGTGCCAGCAGTTCCTCAACTTCGGAGATACCCTACAATGAGCAGTTCTTC; CDR3: CASSSSTSEIPYNEQFF
D: -; length: 13; size: -; J: TRBJ2-7; V: TRBV6-6; DNA: TGTGCCAGCATAAGGGGCTTGAACTACGAGCAGTACTTC; CDR3: CASIRGLNYEQYF
D: -; length: 13; size: -; J: TRBJ2-3; V: TRBV13; DNA: TGTGCCAGCAGTCTGCCGGGAACAGATACGCAGTATTTT; CDR3: CASSLPGTDTQYF
D: -; length: 13; size: -; J: TRBJ1-2; V: TRBV9; DNA: TGTGCCAGCACCAGAGGCGGGACGACGCCCGTTTTCTTC; CDR3: CASTRGGTTPVFF
D: TRBD2; length: 16; size: -; J: TRBJ2-2; V: TRBV11-2; DNA: TGTGCCAGCAGCAGGTTTAGCGGGAGGGCCGGCGGGGAGCTGTTTTTT; CDR3: CASSRFSGRAGGELFF
D: -; length: 14; size: -; J: TRBJ2-3; V: TRBV10-3; DNA: TGTGCCATCAGTGAGGGAGTGGGGTCAGATACGCAGTATTTT; CDR3: CAISEGVGSDTQYF
D: -; length: 15; size: -; J: TRBJ2-1; V: TRBV14; DNA: TGTGCCAGCAGCCAGTTAATCGGGACTCACAATGAGCAGTTCTTC; CDR3: CASSQLIGTHNEQFF
D: TRBD2; length: 12; size: -; J: TRBJ2-7; V: TRBV7-8; DNA: TGTGCCAGCTGTCTAGCGGGAGTCGAGCAGTACTTC; CDR3: CASCLAGVEQYF
D: TRBD2; length: 17; size: -; J: TRBJ2-1; V: TRBV9; DNA: TGTGCCAGCAGCGTAGTACCCTTAGCGGGATATCTTGATGAGCAGTTCTTC; CDR3: CASSVVPLAGYLDEQFF
D: TRBD2; length: 15; size: -; J: TRBJ2-3; V: TRBV6-5; DNA: TGTGCCAGCAGGAGACTAGCGGGAAGCACAGATACGCAGTATTTT; CDR3: CASRRLAGSTDTQYF
D: TRBD2; length: 13; size: -; J: TRBJ2-7; V: TRBV29-1; DNA: TGCAGCGCCACCGGGGGGGACTACTACGAGCAGTACTTC; CDR3: CSATGGDYYEQYF
D: -; length: 14; size: once; J: TRBJ2-7; V: TRBV14; DNA: TGTGCCAGCAGCCGGGTCCGCACAACCTACGAGCAGTACTTC; CDR3: CASSRVRTTYEQYF
D: -; length: 13; size: -; J: TRBJ2-7; V: TRBV5-6; DNA: TGTGCCAGCAGCTTGGGTCCGGACTACGAGCAGTACTTC; CDR3: CASSLGPDYEQYF
D: -; length: 15; size: -; J: TRBJ2-3; V: TRBV19; DNA: -; CDR3: CASSVLRAGTDTQYF
D: TRBD2; length: 17; size: -; J: TRBJ2-7; V: TRBV11-2; DNA: TGTGCCAGCAGGACCGGGACTAGCGGGAGGGTATCCTACGAGCAGTACTTC; CDR3: CASRTGTSGRVSYEQYF
D: TRBD2; length: 16; size: -; J: TRBJ2-7; V: TRBV7-9; DNA: TGTGCCAGCAGCTTATCTAGCGGGAACGACCCCTACGAGCAGTACTTC; CDR3: CASSLSSGNDPYEQYF
D: -; length: 16; size: -; J: TRBJ2-5; V: TRBV7-3; DNA: TGTGCCAGCAGCTTAGGGGGGCCCTTGGTGTCAGGGACCCAGTACTTC; CDR3: CASSLGGPLVSGTQYF
D: TRBD1; length: 16; size: -; J: TRBJ2-2; V: TRBV10-3; DNA: TGTGCCATCAGTGAACGGACAGGGGGCAATGTCGGGGAGCTGTTTTTT; CDR3: CAISERTGGNVGELFF
D: TRBD2; length: 19; size: -; J: TRBJ2-1; V: TRBV5-6; DNA: TGTGCCAGCAGCTCCTCCGGGGGTAGCGGGCAAGCACTCCTGGGTGAGCAGTTCTTC; CDR3: CASSSSGGSGQALLGEQFF
D: -; length: 13; size: -; J: TRBJ2-5; V: TRBV7-9; DNA: TGTGCCAGCGGCCCTTGGCTCCAAGAGACCCAGTACTTC; CDR3: CASGPWLQETQYF
D: -; length: 15; size: -; J: TRBJ2-5; V: TRBV6-1; DNA: TGTGCCAGCAGTGAAGTCGCTCTAGGTGGGGAGACCCAGTACTTC; CDR3: CASSEVALGGETQYF
D: TRBD1; length: 17; size: -; J: TRBJ2-7; V: TRBV6-1; DNA: TGTGCCAGCAGTGAAGCGATAACCGGACAGGGTGAGGATGAGCAGTACTTC; CDR3: CASSEAITGQGEDEQYF
D: -; length: 14; size: -; J: TRBJ2-7; V: TRBV6-5; DNA: TGTGCCAGCAGCATAGGGCCTGGTTTCTACGAGCAGTACTTC; CDR3: CASSIGPGFYEQYF
D: -; length: 11; size: few; J: TRBJ1-2; V: TRBV14; DNA: TGTGCCAGCAGTGACTTGAGGCGCTACACCTTC; CDR3: CASSDLRRYTF
D: -; length: 14; size: -; J: TRBJ2-7; V: TRBV4-1; DNA: TGCGCCAGCAGCCAAGCGGGAGCCGCGACCGAGCAGTACTTC; CDR3: CASSQAGAATEQYF